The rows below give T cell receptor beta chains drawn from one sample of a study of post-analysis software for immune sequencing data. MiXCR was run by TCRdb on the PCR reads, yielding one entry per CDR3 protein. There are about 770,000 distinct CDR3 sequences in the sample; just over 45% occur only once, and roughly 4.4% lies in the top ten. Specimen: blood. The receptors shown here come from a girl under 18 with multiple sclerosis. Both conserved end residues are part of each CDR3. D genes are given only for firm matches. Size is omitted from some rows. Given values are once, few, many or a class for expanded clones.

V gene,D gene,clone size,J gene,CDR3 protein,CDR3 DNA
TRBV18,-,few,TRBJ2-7,CASSLHQGYAYEQYF,TGTGCCAGCTCACTCCATCAGGGGTATGCCTACGAGCAGTACTTC
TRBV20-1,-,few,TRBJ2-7,CSARATATYEQYF,TGCAGTGCTAGAGCGACAGCCACCTACGAGCAGTACTTC
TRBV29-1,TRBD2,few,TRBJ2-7,CSAVLAGGLGEQYF,TGCAGCGCCGTTCTAGCGGGAGGATTAGGCGAGCAGTACTTC
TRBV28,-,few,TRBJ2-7,CASSDGLDPPYEQYF,TGTGCCAGCAGCGATGGACTCGACCCACCCTACGAGCAGTACTTC
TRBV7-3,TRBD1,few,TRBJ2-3,CASPPQTRQDRDVDTQYF,TGTGCCAGCCCGCCCCAAACGAGACAGGACAGGGACGTAGATACGCAGTATTTT
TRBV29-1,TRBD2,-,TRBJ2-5,CSVEEREGSYNEQYF,TGCAGCGTTGAGGAGCGGGAGGGGTCCTACAATGAGCAGTACTTC
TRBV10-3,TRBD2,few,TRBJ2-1,CAISESGGGRRYNEQFF,TGTGCCATCAGTGAGTCCGGTGGCGGGAGGCGTTACAATGAGCAGTTCTTC
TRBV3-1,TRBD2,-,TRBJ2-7,CASRLAGVNEQYF,TGTGCCAGCAGACTAGCGGGAGTGAACGAGCAGTACTTC
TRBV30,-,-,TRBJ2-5,CAWSDREMGTQYF,TGTGCCTGGAGTGACAGGGAGATGGGGACCCAGTACTTC
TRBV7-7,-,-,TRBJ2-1,CASSPSALSSYNEQFF,TGTGCTAGCAGCCCCTCTGCGTTGAGCTCCTACAATGAGCAGTTCTTC
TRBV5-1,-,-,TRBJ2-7,CASRSGDGYEQYF,TGCGCCAGCAGGTCCGGGGACGGCTACGAGCAGTACTTC
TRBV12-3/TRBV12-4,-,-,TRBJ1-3,CASSLDSGAGNTIYF,TGTGCCAGCAGTTTAGATTCAGGGGCTGGAAACACCATATATTTT
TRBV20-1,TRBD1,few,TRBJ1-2,CSASRDRAWYTF,TGCAGTGCTTCCCGGGACAGGGCCTGGTACACCTTC
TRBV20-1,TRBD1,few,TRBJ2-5,CSARGTGEQETQYF,TGCAGTGCTAGAGGGACAGGGGAGCAAGAGACCCAGTACTTC
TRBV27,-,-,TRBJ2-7,CASSHRGQSSYEQYF,TGTGCCAGCAGCCACCGGGGGCAGAGCTCCTACGAGCAGTACTTC
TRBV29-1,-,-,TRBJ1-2,CSVGAADGYTF,TGCAGCGTTGGCGCAGCGGATGGCTACACCTTC
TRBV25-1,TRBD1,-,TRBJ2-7,CASRAIGTAYEQYF,TGTGCCAGCAGGGCAATCGGGACAGCCTACGAGCAGTACTTC
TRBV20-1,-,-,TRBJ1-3,CSAPNRAPDQLSGNTIYF,TGCAGTGCCCCCAACCGGGCCCCGGACCAACTTTCTGGAAACACCATATATTTT
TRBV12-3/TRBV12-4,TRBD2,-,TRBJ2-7,CASSWGGASYEQYF,TGTGCCAGCAGTTGGGGAGGGGCGTCCTACGAGCAGTACTTC
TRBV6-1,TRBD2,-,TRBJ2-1,CACSGLAGSYNEQFF,TGTGCCTGCAGTGGACTAGCGGGCTCCTACAATGAGCAGTTCTTC
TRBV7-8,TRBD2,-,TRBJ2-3,CASSLEGGGSGRAPQYF,TGTGCCAGCAGCTTAGAGGGCGGGGGTAGCGGGAGGGCGCCGCAGTATTTT
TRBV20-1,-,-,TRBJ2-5,CSASLQGRKTQYF,TGCAGTGCTAGTTTACAGGGAAGAAAGACCCAGTACTTC
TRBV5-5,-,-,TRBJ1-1,CASSPREGRMNTEAFF,TGTGCCAGCAGCCCACGAGAGGGACGTATGAACACTGAAGCTTTCTTT
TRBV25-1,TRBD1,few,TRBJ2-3,CASSDRTGGADTQYF,TGTGCCAGCAGTGACCGGACAGGGGGCGCAGATACGCAGTATTTT
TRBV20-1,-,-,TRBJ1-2,CSASGKGRQFNYGYTF,TGCAGTGCCAGTGGGAAGGGCAGGCAGTTTAACTATGGCTACACCTTC
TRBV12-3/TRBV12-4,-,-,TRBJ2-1,CASSRSDVGNNEQFF,TGTGCCAGCAGTCGATCGGACGTAGGGAACAATGAGCAGTTCTTC
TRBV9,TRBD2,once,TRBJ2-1,CASSASGRGYNEQFF,TGTGCCAGCAGCGCTAGCGGGAGAGGATACAATGAGCAGTTCTTC
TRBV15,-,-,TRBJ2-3,CATSRAHVGTDTQYF,TGTGCCACCAGCAGGGCGCATGTGGGCACAGATACGCAGTATTTT
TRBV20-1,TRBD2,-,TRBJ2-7,CSARDGGLAGVLQQYF,TGCAGTGCTAGAGATGGGGGACTAGCGGGAGTCTTGCAGCAGTACTTC
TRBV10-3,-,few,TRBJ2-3,CAIRVADTQYF,TGTGCCATCAGGGTAGCAGATACGCAGTATTTT
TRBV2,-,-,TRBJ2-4,CASSPGAILKNIQYF,TGTGCCAGCAGTCCAGGGGCCATTCTAAAAAACATTCAGTACTTC
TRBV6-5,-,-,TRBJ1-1,CASTAGVYTEAFF,TGTGCCAGCACTGCGGGGGTGTACACTGAAGCTTTCTTT
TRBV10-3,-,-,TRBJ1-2,CAISEGFKDTF,TGTGCCATCAGTGAAGGGTTTAAGGACACCTTC
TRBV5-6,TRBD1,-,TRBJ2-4,CASSLTRGPEYF,TGTGCCAGCAGCTTGACCAGGGGGCCGGAGTACTTC
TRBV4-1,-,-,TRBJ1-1,CASSQGEYTEAFF,TGCGCCAGCAGCCAAGGGGAATACACTGAAGCTTTCTTT
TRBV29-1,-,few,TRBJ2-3,CSVESAFTITDTQYF,TGCAGCGTTGAATCGGCTTTCACCATCACAGATACGCAGTATTTT
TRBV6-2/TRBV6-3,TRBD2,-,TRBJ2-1,CASSSSGRAKGRNEQFF,TGTGCCAGCAGTTCCAGCGGGAGGGCCAAAGGCCGTAATGAGCAGTTCTTC
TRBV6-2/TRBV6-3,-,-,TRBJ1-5,CASSYSGVGNQPQHF,TGTGCCAGCAGTTACTCGGGCGTGGGCAATCAGCCCCAGCATTTT
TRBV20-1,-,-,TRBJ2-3,CSARHGQRSTDTQYF,TGCAGTGCTAGACATGGACAGAGGAGCACAGATACGCAGTATTTT
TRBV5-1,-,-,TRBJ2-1,CASSLDGAWSSYNEQFF,TGCGCCAGCAGCTTGGATGGGGCGTGGAGCTCCTACAATGAGCAGTTCTTC
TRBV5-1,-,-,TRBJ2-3,CASSLAGTPLDTQYF,TGCGCCAGCAGCTTGGCCGGGACCCCGCTGGATACGCAGTATTTT